The rows below give T cell receptor beta chains drawn from one sample of a study of T-cell memory formation after mild COVID-19. Via MiXCR, TCRdb re-called the 5' RACE reads, giving one row per CDR3 protein. The sample lists about 340,000 distinct CDR3 sequences, approximately 21% occurring once. Sequenced material: PBMCs or a T cell subset sorted from them (not recorded which). These TCRs come from an adult woman who had mild COVID-19 (a few samples of this study predate the infection). Cell type and time point are not known. CDR3s include the opening cysteine and the closing phenylalanine or tryptophan. A D gene is named only where the DNA matches it firmly. A row's size may be missing; if present it is once, few, many or a size class.

d_call | j_call | clone_size | cdr3_length | v_call | cdr3_nt | cdr3_aa
TRBD2 | TRBJ2-3 | NA | 15 | TRBV20-1 | TGCAGTTGCCACGGGACTAGCGGGTTCTCAGATACGCAGTATTTT | CSCHGTSGFSDTQYF
NA | TRBJ1-1 | NA | 15 | TRBV4-1 | TGCGCCAGCAGCCTGATCGACAGGATGAACACTGAAGCTTTCTTT | CASSLIDRMNTEAFF
TRBD1 | TRBJ1-1 | NA | 13 | TRBV10-3 | TGTGCCATCAGTGGGGGACAGGGCACTGAAGCTTTCTTT | CAISGGQGTEAFF
NA | TRBJ2-3 | NA | 14 | TRBV15 | TGTGCCACCAGTCCGGAGCTCAGCACAGATACGCAGTATTTT | CATSPELSTDTQYF
TRBD2 | TRBJ2-5 | NA | 17 | TRBV6-5 | TGTGCCAGCAGTTACGGGACTAGCGGGAGGGCCTTGGAGACCCAGTACTTC | CASSYGTSGRALETQYF
NA | TRBJ1-4 | NA | 15 | TRBV15 | TGTGCCACCAGCAGAGTGGGTCAGGGAGGGGAAAAACTGTTTTTT | CATSRVGQGGEKLFF
NA | TRBJ2-3 | NA | 15 | TRBV24-1 | TGTGCCACCAGTGATCCTCACCACGGCACAGATACGCAGTATTTT | CATSDPHHGTDTQYF
TRBD2 | TRBJ2-7 | NA | 18 | TRBV14 | TGTGCCAGCAGCCAAGAGGTGGCGGGAGGGCCTAGTCCCTACGAGCAGTACTTC | CASSQEVAGGPSPYEQYF
NA | TRBJ1-2 | NA | 14 | TRBV7-9 | TGTGCCAGCAGCTCCCCCGGCAGCCGCTATGGCTACACCTTC | CASSSPGSRYGYTF
TRBD1 | TRBJ2-3 | few | 14 | TRBV29-1 | TGCAGCGGGCAGACAGGGGTAGGCACAGATACGCAGTATTTT | CSGQTGVGTDTQYF
NA | TRBJ1-1 | few | 15 | TRBV15 | TGTGCCACCAGCAGAGATGCCGAGGGGGGGTCTGAAGCTTTCTTT | CATSRDAEGGSEAFF
TRBD2 | TRBJ2-1 | NA | 16 | TRBV29-1 | TGCAGCGTTGAGGTATCCAAGGGGACTAGCTTCAATGAGCAGTTCTTC | CSVEVSKGTSFNEQFF
TRBD1 | TRBJ1-2 | NA | 14 | TRBV5-5 | TGTGCCAGCATCCGACAGGGAACCAACTATGGCTACACCTTC | CASIRQGTNYGYTF
TRBD1 | TRBJ2-7 | NA | 14 | TRBV11-3 | TGTGCCAGCAGCTCGACAGGGAAAGGCTACGAGCAGTACTTC | CASSSTGKGYEQYF
NA | TRBJ2-3 | NA | 17 | TRBV21-1 | TGTGCCAGCAGCAAGATGACGGAGACAAATCTGACAGATACGCAGTATTTT | CASSKMTETNLTDTQYF
NA | TRBJ2-7 | NA | 15 | TRBV7-9 | TGTGCCAGCAGCTTGACAACCGGGACCCCCCACGAGCAGTACTTC | CASSLTTGTPHEQYF
TRBD2 | TRBJ2-1 | NA | 14 | TRBV12-5 | TGTGCTAGTGGTAACCGGGCGTTGCGGGAGGAGCAGTTCTTC | CASGNRALREEQFF
NA | TRBJ2-5 | NA | 14 | TRBV20-1 | TGCAGTGCTAGTCGCCGGCCCTCGGGAGAGACCCAGTACTTC | CSASRRPSGETQYF
TRBD1 | TRBJ1-2 | few | 13 | TRBV7-3 | TGTGCCAGCAGCTTGGACAGGGGATTTGGCTACACCTTC | CASSLDRGFGYTF
TRBD2 | TRBJ2-1 | few | 14 | TRBV20-1 | TGCAGTGCTAGACTAGCGGGAGACTACAATGAGCAGTTCTTC | CSARLAGDYNEQFF
TRBD1 | TRBJ1-2 | NA | 14 | TRBV15 | TGTGCCACCAGCAGAGCCGAGACAGGGTTAGGCTACACCTTC | CATSRAETGLGYTF
NA | TRBJ2-7 | NA | 14 | TRBV27 | TGTGCCAGCAGTTTAGGTCCGTATGGCTACGAGCAGTACTTC | CASSLGPYGYEQYF
TRBD2 | TRBJ2-1 | many | 13 | TRBV14 | TGTGCCAGCAGCCAAGATCTGGGGGGGGAGCAGTTCTTC | CASSQDLGGEQFF
NA | TRBJ1-3 | NA | 15 | TRBV20-1 | TGCAGTGCTAGCCAAGAACCTACCTCTGGAAACACCATATATTTT | CSASQEPTSGNTIYF
NA | TRBJ2-1 | NA | 13 | TRBV5-4 | TGTGCCAGCAGCTTGCGGCAGTTAGGGGAGCAGTTCTTC | CASSLRQLGEQFF
NA | TRBJ2-3 | NA | 15 | TRBV5-1 | TGCGCCAGCAGCTTGGGGACAGCCGGTTCAGTTACGCAGTATTTT | CASSLGTAGSVTQYF
TRBD2 | TRBJ2-1 | NA | 16 | TRBV5-1 | TGCGCCAGCAGCTCCACCCTAGCGGGAGGGTACAATGAGCAGTTCTTC | CASSSTLAGGYNEQFF
TRBD1 | TRBJ1-2 | NA | 15 | TRBV6-5 | TGTGCCAGCAGTCGACAATGGGGACAGTTCTATGGCTACACCTTC | CASSRQWGQFYGYTF
TRBD1 | TRBJ2-7 | NA | 16 | TRBV27 | TGTGCCAGCAGTCTCAACCTAGACAGGGTTCAGTACGAGCAGTACTTC | CASSLNLDRVQYEQYF
TRBD2 | TRBJ2-1 | few | 16 | TRBV3-1 | TGTGCCAGCAGCCATGAGAGGACTAGTTTATTCGATGAGCAGTTCTTC | CASSHERTSLFDEQFF
TRBD2 | TRBJ2-5 | once | 17 | TRBV7-8 | TGTGCCAGCAGCTCCCTCCTTCTAGCGGGCCCTAAAGAGACCCAGTACTTC | CASSSLLLAGPKETQYF
NA | TRBJ1-1 | NA | 11 | TRBV6-1 | TGTGCCGGCAGGGGTTGGCCTGAAGCTTTCTTT | CAGRGWPEAFF
TRBD1 | TRBJ1-5 | few | 16 | TRBV12-3/TRBV12-4 | TGTGCCAGCACCGATTATATGGGACAGGGGCATCAGCCCCAGCATTTT | CASTDYMGQGHQPQHF
NA | TRBJ2-7 | few | 12 | TRBV12-5 | TGTGCTAGTGGTTACCAGCTCTACGAGCAGTACTTC | CASGYQLYEQYF
TRBD1 | TRBJ2-2 | NA | 17 | TRBV27 | TGTGCCAGCAGTTTATCAACAGGGGGCTTTGGCACCGGGGAGCTGTTTTTT | CASSLSTGGFGTGELFF
TRBD2 | TRBJ2-3 | NA | 14 | TRBV7-3 | TGTGCCAGCAGCTGGGGGGGAGACACAGATACGCAGTATTTT | CASSWGGDTDTQYF
TRBD1 | TRBJ1-5 | NA | 14 | TRBV20-1 | TGCAGTGCATCGACAGGGTTGGGCAATCAGCCCCAGCATTTT | CSASTGLGNQPQHF
NA | TRBJ2-5 | once | 15 | TRBV27 | TGTGCCAGCAGACAACTAGCCGTGGGTTTAGAGACCCAGTACTTC | CASRQLAVGLETQYF
NA | TRBJ2-3 | many | 16 | TRBV10-2 | TGCGCCAGCAGTGAGGGGTCAGGCCTTCAAGCAGATACGCAGTATTTT | CASSEGSGLQADTQYF
NA | TRBJ1-4 | NA | 13 | TRBV6-6 | TGTGCCAGCAAGGTAGCTGGGGTAGAAAAACTGTTTTTT | CASKVAGVEKLFF
NA | TRBJ1-1 | NA | 13 | TRBV7-8 | TGTGCCAGCAGCTGGACAGAGAACACTGAAGCTTTCTTT | CASSWTENTEAFF
TRBD2 | TRBJ2-1 | NA | 16 | TRBV20-1 | TGCAGTGCCCTGGGAGGCCTAGCGGGAGCTAGCAATGAGCAGTTCTTC | CSALGGLAGASNEQFF
NA | TRBJ2-3 | NA | 15 | TRBV20-1 | TGCAGTGCTAGAACCTTAGGATCGGGCACAGATACGCAGTATTTT | CSARTLGSGTDTQYF
TRBD1 | TRBJ1-1 | NA | 13 | TRBV2 | TGTGCCAACCAGGGGGAAGGTGGCACTGAAGCTTTCTTT | CANQGEGGTEAFF
NA | TRBJ2-1 | NA | 10 | TRBV20-1 | TGCAGTGCTACCTTCGGGGAGCAGTTCTTC | CSATFGEQFF
NA | TRBJ2-2 | few | 16 | TRBV24-1 | TGTGCCACCAGTGATTTGGCCTCGATGAACACCGGGGAGCTGTTTTTT | CATSDLASMNTGELFF
TRBD1 | TRBJ1-2 | NA | 15 | TRBV6-5 | TGTGCCAGCAGTGGACAGGGCTCTGGGTACTATGGCTACACCTTC | CASSGQGSGYYGYTF
NA | TRBJ1-1 | NA | 13 | TRBV7-8 | TGTGCCAGCAGCTTAATCCGGGACACTGAAGCTTTCTTT | CASSLIRDTEAFF
NA | TRBJ1-1 | few | 14 | TRBV27 | TGTGCCAGCAGTCCTCAGGGGCCGAGCACTGAAGCTTTCTTT | CASSPQGPSTEAFF
NA | TRBJ2-3 | few | 11 | TRBV2 | TGTGCCAGAGGGGCCTCAGATACGCAGTATTTT | CARGASDTQYF
NA | TRBJ2-7 | few | 15 | TRBV19 | TGTGCCAGTAGTCCGAGGGGGGTTGGCTCCTACGAGCAGTACTTC | CASSPRGVGSYEQYF
TRBD1 | TRBJ1-4 | NA | 15 | TRBV20-1 | TGCAGTGCTAGAGCCCGGGGGACAGATAATGAAAAACTGTTTTTT | CSARARGTDNEKLFF
NA | TRBJ2-1 | NA | 12 | TRBV12-3/TRBV12-4 | TGTGCCAGCAGTATATCCTACAATGAGCAGTTCTTC | CASSISYNEQFF
NA | TRBJ2-6 | NA | 12 | TRBV6-5 | TGTGCCAGTAAAGAAAGGGCCAACGTCCTGACTTTC | CASKERANVLTF
TRBD2 | TRBJ2-7 | NA | 18 | TRBV12-3/TRBV12-4 | TGTGCCAGCAGTACCCGGACTAGCGGGAGGGCCGGAAGCTACGAGCAGTACTTC | CASSTRTSGRAGSYEQYF
NA | TRBJ1-2 | NA | 12 | TRBV24-1 | TGTGCCACCAGTTCGAGCCACTATGGCTACACCTTC | CATSSSHYGYTF
TRBD1 | TRBJ1-5 | few | 16 | TRBV15 | TGTGCCACCAGCGCCCGACAGGGCCTCTACAATCAGCCCCAGCATTTT | CATSARQGLYNQPQHF
NA | TRBJ2-7 | few | 16 | TRBV28 | TGTGCCAGCAGTCTCCTGTTAGCGGACCCTACCTACGAGCAGTACTTC | CASSLLLADPTYEQYF
TRBD1 | TRBJ1-1 | NA | 17 | TRBV5-5 | TGTGCCAGCAGCCCATTTCGGGGACAGGGGTGGTCGGCTGAAGCTTTCTTT | CASSPFRGQGWSAEAFF
NA | TRBJ1-5 | NA | 14 | TRBV12-3/TRBV12-4 | TGTGCCAGCAGTTTAGGGGAGGGACCGGGACCCAAGCATTTT | CASSLGEGPGPKHF